This T cell receptor (beta chain) was profiled in a study of CXCR3-negative and CXCR3-positive naive CD8 T cells. Preparation of TRB cDNA libraries relied on 5' RACE carrying UMI labels. TCRdb reprocessed the 5' RACE reads and stores each CDR3 protein as one record, lacking DNA. The repertoire table contains about 63,000 distinct CDR3 sequences. Remarks on this clonotype: The antigen is undetermined.

Study outcomes and limitations: Freshly isolated PBMCs were used in most assays, given partial CXCR3 loss after freezing. TRB CDR3 hydrophobicity was greater in CXCR3-positive naive cells than in CXCR3-negative naive cells. In naive cells, CXCR3-negative and CXCR3-positive subsets had similar TRBV-TRBJ usage; memory cells differed.

CDR3 size: 15 residues. Per the germline V gene, CDR1 is MRHNA and CDR2 is SNTAGT. CD45RO-CCR7+CD27+CD95- characterized naive CD8+ T cells. The specimen was naive CXCR3+ CD8+ T cells from blood. The subset is: CD45RO-CCR7+CD27+CD95- naive CD8+ T cells expressing CXCR3 (TNR3+). The source of this sequence is a human donor in good health. Some clones in this sample may be carry-over from other donors' samples. The chain recombines TRBV6-4 with TRBJ2-3; TCRdb names TRBD2, which stays unverified in the absence of DNA. CDR3 amino acids: CASSDLGQTTDTQYF.